These 10 T cell receptor beta chains came from one sample sequenced in a study of identifying expanded T cells in peripheral blood. The table came from immunoSEQ multiplex PCR; TCRdb's copy has only in-frame clones and leaves some out. Of more than 65,000 clones in the sample, about 91% were seen once. Sequencing input: blood. The receptors were sampled from a person aged 18-70 years in good health.

This rearrangement joins TRBV18 to TRBJ2-5; D is perhaps TRBD2 (6 bases). Between the trimmed V and J ends, which lost 3 bases and 4 bases, there was a span of 12 bases. This CDR3 region has 14 residues. The germline V gene encodes CDR1 KGHSH and CDR2 LQKENI. The CDR3 region has the DNA TGTGCCAGCTCACCGACGGGAGAAAGAGAGACCCAGTACTTC. Translation: CASSPTGERETQYF.

The chain links TRBV27 to TRBJ2-7; D is possibly TRBD1 (6 bases). Trimming took off 8 bases at V and 0 bases at J, with 14 bases between the two ends. This CDR3 spans 14 amino acids. The V gene's germline CDR1 is MNHEY and CDR2 SMNVEV (reference sequence). This CDR3 reads CASGSQGASYEQYF. The DNA of the CDR3 is TGTGCCAGCGGATCACAGGGAGCCTCCTACGAGCAGTACTTC.

In its sample, this clone was seen once. This chain uses TRBV7-9 with TRBJ2-5; D is possibly TRBD2 (5 bases). There are 13 residues in the CDR3. In germline, CDR1 is SEHNR, CDR2 FQNEAQ (reference sequence). Trimming pared 10 bases from V and 5 bases from J, leaving 17 bases between. The CDR3 bases are TGTGCCATTCCGGGCCTAGCTGGCGAGACCCAGTACTTC. As protein: CAIPGLAGETQYF.

This chain uses TRBV7-2 with TRBJ1-2, with TRBD1 matching 7 bases. Trimming at V came to 5 bases and at J to 4 bases, leaving 7 bases not matched to a gene. Germline V gene data show CDR1 as SGHTA and CDR2 as FQGNSA. The CDR3 runs to 14 residues. The CDR3 DNA reads TGTGCCAGCAGCCGAACCGACAGGGCCTATGGCTACACCTTC. Protein product: CASSRTDRAYGYTF.

The chain is built from TRBV6-5 and TRBJ1-2; the D is unclear. The V gene lost 5 bases and the J gene lost 4 bases, with 5 bases spanning the gap. This CDR3 has 11 amino acids. Germline V gene data show CDR1 as MNHEY and CDR2 as SVGAGI. CDR3 DNA: TGTGCCAGCAGTGACTTCTATGGCTACACCTTC. It translates to CASSDFYGYTF.

The genes are TRBV19 and TRBJ2-2, with TRBD1 matching 8 bases. The junction had 3 bases not matched to a gene; V was cut back by 4 bases and J by 5 bases. The V gene's germline CDR1 is LNHDA and CDR2 SQIVND (reference sequence). The CDR3 has 14 amino acids. The CDR3 DNA reads TGTGCCAGTAGTACGGACAGGGAAACCGGGGAGCTGTTTTTT. It is translated as CASSTDRETGELFF.

This rearrangement joins TRBV7-2 to TRBJ1-2; D is undetermined. The CDR3 totals 11 residues. The germline V gene encodes CDR1 SGHTA and CDR2 FQGNSA. With 4 bases removed from V and 4 bases from J, the gap between germline ends came to 4 bases. Here the CDR3 DNA reads TGTGCCAGCAGCTCAGTCTATGGCTACACCTTC. Translation: CASSSVYGYTF.

CDR3 DNA: TGTGCCAGCAGTGAAGCGCTCGGGGCCGGGGAGCTGTTTTTT. This encodes CASSEALGAGELFF. V and J are TRBV6-1 and TRBJ2-2; D possibly corresponds to TRBD2 (5 bases). V was trimmed by 0 bases and J by 6 bases, leaving 8 bases between them. The CDR3 is made up of 14 amino acids. Looked up from germline, CDR1 is MNHNS and CDR2 is SASEGT.

The rearrangement links TRBV5-6 to TRBJ2-3, with TRBD2 as a possible D gene (6 bases). CDR1 and CDR2 (germline): SGHDT, YYEEEE. With 7 bases removed from V and 7 bases from J, the gap between germline ends came to 22 bases. The CDR3 has 15 amino acids. The CDR3 DNA sequence: TGTGCCAGCTGGAGGGGCGGGACGGTACTTAATACGCAGTATTTT. Protein product: CASWRGGTVLNTQYF.

The chain has TRBV2 and TRBJ2-7; D unresolved. The germline gives CDR1 SNHLY, CDR2 FYNNEI. The CDR3 extends over 13 amino acids. Deletions cut 3 bases from V and 0 bases from J, with 6 bases between. The CDR3 reads CASSDRNSYEQYF. The CDR3 nucleotides are TGTGCCAGCAGTGACCGAAACTCCTACGAGCAGTACTTC. Supplemented by reference TRBV2 and TRBJ2-7, the full variable domain reads EPEVTQTPSHQVTQMGQEVILRCVPISNHLYFYWYRQILGQKVEFLVSFYNNEISEKSEIFDDQFSVERPDGSNFTLKIRSTKLEDSAMYFCASSDRNSYEQYFGPGTRLTVT.